This TCR beta chain was profiled in a study of cytomegalovirus exposure and HLA in healthy donors. Trimming removed 7 bases from V and 9 bases from J, with 15 bases in between. The CDR3 covers 12 residues. In germline, CDR1 is SGHVS, CDR2 FQNEAQ. In the PCR, 60 Vbeta and 13 Jbeta primers were used. Clones were sequenced by immunoSEQ multiplex PCR, and TCRdb holds only the in-frame ones, with some missing. The profile shows 150,000 to 200,000 clones, around 70% of them singletons. Turning to this clone: The same CDR3 also results from other DNA sequences found in this sample.

The chain uses TRBV7-8 and TRBJ2-5, with D possibly matching TRBD2 (5 bases). Specimen: PBMCs. The receptor's source is a man between 18 and 35 years old in good health and CMV-seropositive. CDR3: CASNAGTAAQYF. CDR3 coding DNA: TGTGCCAGCAATGCTGGAACAGCGGCCCAGTACTTC.